This is a list of T cell receptor beta chains from one sample in a study of blood T cell repertoires in COVID-19. Some clones are missing from TCRdb's copy, which holds only in-frame ones; the method was immunoSEQ multiplex PCR. The sample yields about 250,000 clones, 82% seen once. Material for sequencing was peripheral blood. The source is a woman aged 70 to 79 with acute or convalescent COVID-19. Both conserved end residues are part of each CDR3.

>TRBJ1-3|TRBV7-2
CASSFRGPGNTIYF
>TRBJ1-2|TRBV29-1
CSVGEVRNYGYTF
>TRBJ2-2|TRBV6-2/TRBV6-3
CASSDLYSAGANTGELFF
>TRBJ2-2|TRBV27
CASRRAGQGVTGELFF
>TRBJ1-4|TRBV6-5
CASSSTRGNEKLFF
>TRBJ2-3|TRBV18
CASSPRGTSGGNTDTQYF
>TRBJ1-1|TRBV6-5
CASGRNTEAFF
>TRBJ2-5|TRBV19
CASSWTGTPQETQYF
>TRBJ2-3|TRBV7-8
CASSLGGGGTDTQYF
>TRBJ1-6|TRBV6-5
CASSYSGRDSPLHF
>TRBJ1-1|TRBV10-2
CASRVGGGTEAFF
>TRBJ2-3|TRBV10-2
CASSRTGGALSDTQYF
>TRBJ1-2|TRBV6-5
CASTQGATGGYTF
>TRBJ1-2|TRBV29-1
CSVEVVRPGGYTF
>TRBJ1-1|TRBV28
CASRTDYGQGAGAFF
>TRBJ2-5|TRBV4-3
CASSQEGQGARETQYF
>TRBJ2-2|TRBV10-3
CAISSQGPYTGELFF
>TRBJ1-2|TRBV4-3
CASSQDLQGKGNYGYTF
>TRBJ1-2|TRBV28
CASNLPGQNGYTF
>TRBJ2-3|TRBV19
CASDSRTGPTDTQYF
>TRBJ2-6|TRBV19
CASSISQGANSGANVLTF
>TRBJ2-3|TRBV11-2
CASSLDHYPQRGQTTDTQYF
>TRBJ1-5|TRBV6-6
CASRPGGTFNNQPQHF
>TRBJ2-3|TRBV2
CASTRPGLADTDTQYF
>TRBJ1-1|TRBV15
CATSRAGEVGETEAFF
>TRBJ2-1|TRBV19
CASSILAGAFNEQFF
>TRBJ1-3|TRBV19
CASRTPGTAENTIYF
>TRBJ2-2|TRBV5-1
CASSLDSGVNTGELFF
>TRBJ2-1|TRBV4-1
CASSRTWDRGLRAYKNEQFF
>TRBJ1-2|TRBV28
CASSSGYDYGYTF
>TRBJ2-3|TRBV28
CASSSTGASTDTQYF
>TRBJ2-5|TRBV12-2
CASRLGLAGGQETQYF
>TRBJ2-2|TRBV18
CASSPKSRGTGELFF
>TRBJ2-5|TRBV4-1
CASSQEGTGGETQYF
>TRBJ1-4|TRBV19
CASSSRTERNEKLFF
>TRBJ1-2|TRBV7-9
CASSLWQGTGIYGYTF
>TRBJ1-4|TRBV2
CASSGGDRAGEKLFF
>TRBJ1-5|TRBV28
CASSLGQPYQPQHF
>TRBJ1-2|TRBV6-5
CASRNRGEDGYTF
>TRBJ1-5|TRBV19
CASSIRQGDQPQHF
>TRBJ1-1|TRBV5-4
CASSFGTMNTEAFF
>TRBJ1-2|TRBV7-9
CASSRGTAKIYGYTF
>TRBJ1-2|TRBV10-3
CAMRDRINYGYTF
>TRBJ1-1|TRBV25-1
CASSDSAGVGAFF
>TRBJ2-5|TRBV6-5
CASTTGLVETQYF
>TRBJ1-1|TRBV21-1
CASSPSWVGTAGRYTEAFF